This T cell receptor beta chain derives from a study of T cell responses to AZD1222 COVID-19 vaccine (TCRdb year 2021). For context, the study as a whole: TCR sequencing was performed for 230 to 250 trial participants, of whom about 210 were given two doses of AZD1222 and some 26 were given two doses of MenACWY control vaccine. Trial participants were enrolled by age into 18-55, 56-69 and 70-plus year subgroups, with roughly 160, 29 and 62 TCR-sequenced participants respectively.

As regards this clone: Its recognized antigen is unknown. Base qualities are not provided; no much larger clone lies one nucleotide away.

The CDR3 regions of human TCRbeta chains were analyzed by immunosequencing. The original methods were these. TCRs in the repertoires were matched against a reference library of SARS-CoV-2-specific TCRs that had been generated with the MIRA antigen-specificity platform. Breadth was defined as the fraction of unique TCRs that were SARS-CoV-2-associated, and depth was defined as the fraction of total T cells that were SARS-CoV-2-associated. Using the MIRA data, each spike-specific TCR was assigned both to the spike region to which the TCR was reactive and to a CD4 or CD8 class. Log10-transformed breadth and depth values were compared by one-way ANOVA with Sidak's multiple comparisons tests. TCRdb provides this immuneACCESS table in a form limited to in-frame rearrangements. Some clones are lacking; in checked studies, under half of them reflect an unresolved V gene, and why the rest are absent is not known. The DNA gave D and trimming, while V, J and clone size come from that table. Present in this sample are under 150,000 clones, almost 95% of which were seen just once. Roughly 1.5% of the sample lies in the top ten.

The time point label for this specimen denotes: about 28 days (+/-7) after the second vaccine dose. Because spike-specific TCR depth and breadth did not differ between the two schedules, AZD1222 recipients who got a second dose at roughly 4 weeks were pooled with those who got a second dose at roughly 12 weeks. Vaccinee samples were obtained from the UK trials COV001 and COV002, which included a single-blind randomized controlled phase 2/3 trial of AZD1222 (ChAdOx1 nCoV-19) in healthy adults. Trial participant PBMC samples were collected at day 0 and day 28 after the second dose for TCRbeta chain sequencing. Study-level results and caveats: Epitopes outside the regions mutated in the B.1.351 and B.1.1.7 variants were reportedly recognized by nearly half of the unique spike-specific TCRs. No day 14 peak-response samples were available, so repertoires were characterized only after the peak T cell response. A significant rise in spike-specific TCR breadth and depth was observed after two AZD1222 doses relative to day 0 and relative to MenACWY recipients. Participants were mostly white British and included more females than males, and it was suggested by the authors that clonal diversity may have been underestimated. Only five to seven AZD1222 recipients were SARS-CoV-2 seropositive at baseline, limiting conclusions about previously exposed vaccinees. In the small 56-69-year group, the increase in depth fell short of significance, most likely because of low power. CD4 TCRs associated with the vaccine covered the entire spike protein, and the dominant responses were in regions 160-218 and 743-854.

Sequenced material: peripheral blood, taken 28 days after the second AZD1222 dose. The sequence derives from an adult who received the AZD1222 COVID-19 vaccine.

The DNA reads as follows: TGTGCCTGGAACCCTAGCGGGCATGAGCAGTTCTTC. This encodes CAWNPSGHEQFF. The sequence joins TRBV30 to TRBJ2-1; 8 nucleotides in the junction match TRBD2. Here V drops 4 bases and J drops 8 bases, and the junction holds 4 bases not matched to any gene. The CDR3 contains 12 residues, cysteine and phenylalanine counted. Solely the CDR3 DNA is kept, with 36 bases framed from the first base. Sequences GTSNPN (CDR1) and SVGIG (CDR2) are obtained from the germline V gene (reference sequence). Where the CDR3 stops, the reference TRBV30 and TRBJ2-1 genes take over; the full variable domain is SQTIHQWPATLVQPVGSPLSLECTVEGTSNPNLYWYRQAAGRGLQLLFYSVGIGQISSEVPQNLSASRPQDRQFILSSKKLLLSDSGFYLCAWNPSGHEQFFGPGTRLTVL.